The present TCR beta chain was sequenced within a study of T cells in Graves' hyperthyroidism and ophthalmopathy. Germline-derived CDR1 and CDR2 are GTSNPN and SVGIG (reference sequence). V was pared by 4 bases and J by 3 bases, with 14 bases of the junction left unmatched. The CDR3 length is 18 residues. Study results and limitations: It was a median around 6 months before onset that the model predicted ophthalmopathy.

Amplified regions were TCR beta CDR3 sequences from RNA transcripts. The study used the HTBI primer set for a first-round RT-PCR of the TCR CDR3. Each CDR3 protein gets one entry after TCRdb re-called the multiplex PCR reads with MiXCR. The table includes fewer than 650,000 distinct CDR3 sequences, approximately 15% detected once. The patients, who ranged from 18 to 65 in age, presented with newly diagnosed hyperthyroidism lasting under 2 months. The PBMCs were sourced from fresh peripheral blood (more than 8.5 ml). As to this clonotype: Its cognate antigen is unknown.

Sample: blood. The receptor was isolated from a woman in her 30s with Graves' hyperthyroidism that later progressed to Graves' ophthalmopathy. The chain is built from TRBV30 and TRBJ2-7; 14 nucleotides agree with TRBD2. CDR3 in DNA: TGTGCCTGGATAGAGGGCCCGGGACTAGCGGGAGAAAGCTACGAGCAGTACTTC. It encodes CAWIEGPGLAGESYEQYF.